In its sample, the clone carrying this T cell receptor (beta chain) was seen a few times. Germline trimming cut 7 bases from V and 6 bases from J; bases unmatched to any gene: 9. The CDR3 contains 15 residues. Germline CDR1 is MNHNS and CDR2 is SASEGT. PCR employed 60 Vbeta and 13 Jbeta primers. Sequenced by immunoSEQ multiplex PCR; TCRdb stores in-frame clones only, minus some. The data contain roughly 63,000 clones, more than 60% of them singletons. The data are from a study of cytomegalovirus exposure and HLA in healthy donors. The sequenced sample was PBMCs. The sequence derives from a woman in her forties in good health and CMV-seropositive. The J gene is TRBJ2-1, the V gene TRBV6-1, with 10 bases aligning to TRBD2. The CDR3 DNA reads TGTGCCAGCACCGCAGATTGGACTAGCGGCAATGAGCAGTTCTTC. Translated: CASTADWTSGNEQFF.